This T cell receptor (beta chain) was identified in a study of T cell changes during pregnancy in multiple sclerosis. The repertoire was sequenced with immunoSEQ multiplex PCR; TCRdb's copy has only in-frame clones and lacks some. The sample gives roughly 46,000 clones, approximately 92% of which show up once; approximately 2.2% is in the top ten. Per the germline V gene, CDR1 is MNHEY and CDR2 is SVGAGI. CDR3 length: 14 residues. V lost 7 bases and J 4 bases, leaving 16 bases between the germline ends. This TCR was sampled from a female donor with multiple sclerosis, enrolled in a pregnancy study. The J gene is TRBJ1-1, the V gene TRBV6-5; D possibly corresponds to TRBD1 (6 bases). Sequencing used peripheral blood, obtained in the third trimester of pregnancy. The CDR3 sequence: CASNRAGEGTEAFF. CDR3 nucleotides: TGTGCCAGCAATCGGGCAGGGGAGGGCACTGAAGCTTTCTTT.